The next 26 T cell receptor beta chains were all read from a single sample in a study of T cell repertoires in cytomegalovirus infection. TCRdb processed the reads anew with MiXCR; each CDR3 protein has one entry. The sample has about 250,000 distinct CDR3 sequences; about a sixth are singletons. The sample was CD8+ T cells from PBMCs. Receptor source: a human donor in good health (CMV status not recorded). Some clones in this sample may be carry-over from other donors' samples.

The sample holds many counts of this clonotype. The chain is built from TRBV7-6 and TRBJ2-3; either TRBD1 or TRBD2 may fit D (5 bases each). Trimming left V 6 bases short and J 5 bases short, with 12 bases between. CDR1 SGHVS and CDR2 FNYEAQ come from the germline V gene. This CDR3 has 13 amino acids. CDR3 protein: CASRSGPRDTQYF. The CDR3 bases are TGTGCCAGCAGGTCGGGACCGAGAGATACGCAGTATTTT.

This clonotype was seen more than once but under ten times. This chain links TRBV12-5 with TRBJ1-5; D may be TRBD1 (6 bases). Germline V gene data show CDR1 as LGHNT and CDR2 as FRNRAP. Trimming took 6 bases from V and 8 from J, leaving 20 bases between them. This CDR3 has 15 residues. CDR3 DNA: TGTGCTAGTGGCTGGACGGGGACAACGGTCGAGCCCCAGCATTTT. Its translation: CASGWTGTTVEPQHF.

This clonotype has a count of ten or more. The CDR3 sequence: CASTLDRGYYEQYF. Written as DNA, the CDR3 is TGTGCCAGCACCCTAGACAGGGGATACTACGAGCAGTACTTC. The V call is TRBV6-6, the J call TRBJ2-7; the match to TRBD1 covers 8 bases. Germline V lookup: CDR1 MNHNY, CDR2 SVGAGI (reference sequence). CDR3 size: 14 residues. The V gene end was trimmed by 7 bases and the J gene end by 3 bases; junction bases not matched to a gene: 8.

Comment on this clonotype: A junction boundary mismatches the germline segment, possibly from a read error. The chain has TRBV5-4 and TRBJ1-6; TRBD1 aligns across 8 bases. The CDR3 is made up of 12 amino acids. Per germline, CDR1 SGHNT and CDR2 YYREEE (reference sequence). CDR3 in DNA: TGTGCCAGCCGAGACAGGGGTTCATCCCTCCACTTT. Residues: CASRDRGSSLHF.

A few counts support this clonotype. The chain combines TRBV6-2 or TRBV6-3 with TRBJ2-7; 8 bases are shared with TRBD1. The germline gives CDR1 MNHEY, CDR2 SVGEGT. J gave up 0 bases and V 0 bases, and 10 bases lay outside the gene matches. The CDR3 length is 18 residues. CDR3 sequence reads: CASSYSEETGAISYEQYF. The CDR3 region has the DNA TGTGCCAGCAGTTACTCTGAGGAGACAGGGGCGATCTCCTACGAGCAGTACTTC.

The table lists this clonotype with a few counts. The chain employs TRBV5-5 and TRBJ2-3; 10 bases map to TRBD1. CDR1 is SGHKS and CDR2 is YYEKEE in the germline V gene (reference sequence). The CDR3 is made up of 17 amino acids. V shed 0 bases, J shed 0 bases, and the junction held 4 bases outside the gene matches. CDR3 nucleotides: TGTGCCAGCAGCTTGGAAGGGACAGGGGCTAGCACAGATACGCAGTATTTT. Translating gives CASSLEGTGASTDTQYF.

This clonotype has just a few counts. V usage is TRBV6-1 and J usage is TRBJ1-2, with D possibly matching TRBD1 (5 bases). Germline assignment: CDR1 MNHNS and CDR2 SASEGT. The CDR3 has 14 amino acids. V shed 2 bases and J shed 5 bases, with 12 bases lying between them. CDR3 DNA sequence: TGTGCCAGCAGTGAATTCGGGACCTCTTATGGCTACACCTTC. This encodes CASSEFGTSYGYTF.

This clonotype was seen repeatedly, ten times or more. V usage is TRBV28 and J usage is TRBJ1-1; D might be TRBD1 (6 bases). The CDR3 spans 13 residues. V was trimmed by 6 bases and J by 5 bases, leaving 13 bases between them. Germline CDR1 MDHEN, CDR2 SYDVKM. Here the CDR3 reads CASRNQGITEAFF. DNA of the CDR3: TGTGCCAGCAGAAACCAGGGGATAACTGAAGCTTTCTTT. Using reference TRBV28 and TRBJ1-1 for the parts outside the CDR3, the full variable domain is DVKVTQSSRYLVKRTGEKVFLECVQDMDHENMFWYRQDPGLGLRLIYFSYDVKMKEKGDIPEGYSVSREKKERFSLILESASTNQTSMYLCASRNQGITEAFFGQGTRLTVV.

The chain uses TRBV6-1 and TRBJ1-5; D uncertain. In germline, CDR1 is MNHNS, CDR2 SASEGT. V was pared by 10 bases and J by 3 bases, with 10 bases between. The CDR3 consists of 12 residues. Written as DNA, the CDR3 is TGTGCCACCCGAGCCCCCAATCAGCCCCAGCATTTT. This gives the protein CATRAPNQPQHF.

The chain couples TRBV2 to TRBJ1-2; D ambiguous. CDR3 size: 15 residues. Germline CDR1 and CDR2: SNHLY and FYNNEI. The V gene lost 2 bases and the J gene lost 2 bases, with 12 bases spanning the gap. This chain's CDR3 is CASSETEPSNYGYTF. CDR3 in DNA: TGTGCCAGCAGTGAAACGGAGCCCTCCAACTATGGCTACACCTTC.

This clonotype was counted ten times or more. V gene TRBV7-9 combines with J gene TRBJ1-1, with D unresolved. Germline V lookup: CDR1 SEHNR, CDR2 FQNEAQ (reference sequence). This CDR3 comprises 12 residues. V shed 3 bases and J shed 8 bases, with 10 bases lying between them. The CDR3 nucleotides read TGTGCCAGCAGCTTCCCCACCCGGGAAGCTTTCTTT. Translation gives CASSFPTREAFF.

The sample holds many counts of this clonotype. This rearrangement joins TRBV4-1 to TRBJ1-2, with D unresolved. Trimming removed 0 bases at V and 8 bases at J, with 22 bases between. There are 17 residues in the CDR3. The germline V gene has CDR1 MGHRA and CDR2 YSYEKL. DNA for the CDR3: TGCGCCAGCAGCCAAGATCGCGGGCTAATGGGTCCTAGGGGCTACACCTTC. It encodes CASSQDRGLMGPRGYTF.

This clonotype was counted ten times or more. This chain uses TRBV7-9 with TRBJ2-5, with 7 bases that match TRBD1. Germline CDR1 reads SEHNR; CDR2 reads FQNEAQ (reference sequence). V was clipped by 5 bases and J by 0 bases; unmatched bases: 6. This CDR3 comprises 15 residues. As DNA, the CDR3 is TGTGCCAGCAGCGTATTACAGGGGTACCAAGAGACCCAGTACTTC. Translated: CASSVLQGYQETQYF.

The table lists this clonotype with many counts. At one end the junction does not follow the germline gene, possibly because of a read error. The V gene is TRBV7-9, the J gene TRBJ2-7; 8 bases match TRBD1. Germline-derived CDR1 and CDR2 are SEHNR and FQNEAQ (reference sequence). The CDR3 contains 13 residues. DNA for the CDR3: TGTGCCAGCGGCTTCGGCACAGGGGGCGAGCAGTACTTC. It specifies CASGFGTGGEQYF.

A few counts support this clonotype. The rearrangement links TRBV6-1 to TRBJ1-5; D possibly corresponds to TRBD1 (5 bases). The germline V gene encodes CDR1 MNHNS and CDR2 SASEGT. Trimming took off 1 base at V and 6 bases at J, with 13 bases between the two ends. This CDR3 has 15 amino acids. DNA for the CDR3: TGTGCCAGCAGTGAAGTGGGGGATTTCGGTCAGCCCCAGCATTTT. Its protein is CASSEVGDFGQPQHF.

This clonotype appeared a few times. The CDR3 sequence: CASSLGKGLSNTGELFF. The CDR3 coding sequence is TGTGCCAGCAGTTTAGGGAAGGGGCTATCCAACACCGGGGAGCTGTTTTTT. The gene calls are TRBV28 and TRBJ2-2; D is perhaps TRBD1 (5 bases). The CDR3 length is 17 residues. Trimming removed 2 bases at V and 2 bases at J, with 15 bases between. Germline V lookup: CDR1 MDHEN, CDR2 SYDVKM. Filled out from reference TRBV28 and TRBJ2-2, the complete variable domain reads DVKVTQSSRYLVKRTGEKVFLECVQDMDHENMFWYRQDPGLGLRLIYFSYDVKMKEKGDIPEGYSVSREKKERFSLILESASTNQTSMYLCASSLGKGLSNTGELFFGEGSRLTVL.

This clonotype was picked up many times. The rearrangement uses TRBV7-8 and TRBJ1-6, with 8 positions matching TRBD1. The junction had 16 bases not matched to a gene; V was cut back by 2 bases and J by 10 bases. CDR3 length: 18 amino acids. Per the germline V gene, CDR1 is SGHVS and CDR2 is FQNEAQ. The CDR3 loop is CASSLLGSGQGGLSPLHF. CDR3 nucleotides: TGTGCCAGCAGCTTACTAGGTTCCGGACAGGGAGGTTTATCACCCCTCCACTTT.

This clonotype was picked up a small number of times. The genes are TRBV28 and TRBJ2-2; no clear D gene. The ends were cut back, 3 bases at V and 4 bases at J, with 18 bases in the middle. The CDR3 is 17 residues long. Germline CDR1 and CDR2: MDHEN and SYDVKM. CDR3 protein: CASSFGWVIRGTGELFF. The CDR3 DNA is TGTGCCAGCAGTTTTGGTTGGGTCATCCGAGGCACCGGGGAGCTGTTTTTT.

This clonotype was observed at least ten times. The chain has TRBV29-1 and TRBJ2-1, with TRBD1 as a possible D gene (6 bases). The CDR3 is made up of 15 amino acids. Germline assignment: CDR1 SQVTM and CDR2 ANQGSEA. Trimming took 4 bases from V and 0 from J, leaving 13 bases between them. Here the CDR3 reads CSVVGKQGSYNEQFF. In DNA form, the CDR3 reads TGCAGCGTTGTCGGGAAACAGGGCTCCTACAATGAGCAGTTCTTC.

This clonotype was observed many times. V usage is TRBV7-6 and J usage is TRBJ2-7, with TRBD2 matching 8 bases. CDR1 SGHVS and CDR2 FNYEAQ come from the germline V gene. The CDR3 extends over 15 amino acids. The trim removed 1 base at V and 3 bases at J, leaving 5 bases unmatched. The CDR3 nucleotides read TGTGCCAGCAGCTTAGACGCGGGGGGAGTCTACGAGCAGTACTTC. Translated, it gives CASSLDAGGVYEQYF.

This clonotype appeared a few times. V usage is TRBV14 and J usage is TRBJ2-5; a possible D gene is TRBD1 (6 bases). Between the trimmed V and J ends, which lost 7 bases and 7 bases, there was a span of 16 bases. This CDR3 is 13 amino acids long. From germline, CDR1 is SGHDN and CDR2 FVKESK. In DNA, the CDR3 is TGTGCCAGCACCCGGACAGCCCTCGGGACCCAGTACTTC. It translates to CASTRTALGTQYF.

This clonotype appeared once. This chain links TRBV6-6 with TRBJ2-7; TRBD1 aligns across 9 bases. Germline V gene sequence: CDR1 MNHNY, CDR2 SVGAGI (reference sequence). J was trimmed by 2 bases and V by 2 bases; bases with no gene match: 4. The CDR3 is 15 residues long. The CDR3 DNA is TGTGCCAGCAGTTACCCGAGACAGGGGGCCTACGAGCAGTACTTC. This encodes CASSYPRQGAYEQYF.

This clonotype was seen more than once but under ten times. The chain joins TRBV6-8 to TRBJ1-1; D ambiguous. Germline lookup yields CDR1 MNHGY and CDR2 SAAAGT. This CDR3 is built from 15 residues. V was cut by 0 bases and J by 4 bases, with 12 bases left in between. CDR3 DNA: TGTGCCAGCAGTTACTCGATCGAGTTAGGCACTGAAGCTTTCTTT. Encoded protein: CASSYSIELGTEAFF.

This clonotype was detected only a few times. The rearrangement links TRBV7-9 to TRBJ1-1; D call uncertain. V lost 7 bases to trimming and J lost 1 base, with 10 bases between them. Germline V gene lookup returns CDR1 SEHNR and CDR2 FQNEAQ (reference sequence). The length of the CDR3 is 13 residues. For the CDR3, the DNA is TGTGCCAGCACCTACCGAGGGAACACTGAAGCTTTCTTT. It specifies CASTYRGNTEAFF.

This clonotype occurred many times. The chain employs TRBV12-3 or TRBV12-4 and TRBJ2-4, with D perhaps given as TRBD1 or TRBD2 (7 bases each). The V and J ends lost 6 bases and 0 bases respectively, with 21 bases between them. The CDR3 has 18 residues. CDR3 in amino acids: CASSQGRRGGEAKNIQYF. CDR3 nucleotide sequence: TGTGCCAGCAGCCAAGGCCGCAGGGGGGGAGAAGCCAAAAACATTCAGTACTTC.

This clonotype has ten or more counts. The junction departs from the called germline gene at one end, perhaps through a read error. The V call is TRBV7-7, the J call TRBJ2-1, with 7 positions matching TRBD2. Germline V CDR1 and CDR2: SSHAT, FNYEAQ (reference sequence). This CDR3 spans 14 amino acids. CDR3 coding DNA: TGTGCTAGCAGCTCAGGGAGGGCTGCCAATGAGCAGTTCTTC. Translating gives CASSSGRAANEQFF.